The T cell receptor (beta chain) described here comes from a study of cytomegalovirus exposure and HLA in healthy donors. Though probably carrying unrecorded immune exposures, donors were nominally healthy at sampling. General study points: The study carried out a later analysis of TCR beta sequences. It associated approximately 15,000 of them with specific HLA alleles at a false discovery rate of 0.05.

In the case of this clone: The antigen remains unidentified.

The PCR had 60 Vbeta and 13 Jbeta primers. Using immunoSEQ multiplex PCR, the repertoire was profiled, and TCRdb retains in-frame clones only, with some absent. The sample records fewer than 200,000 clones, 80% to 85% being singletons. The TCR comes from a woman in her twenties or thirties in good health and CMV-seronegative. The sample was PBMCs.

In nucleotides, the CDR3 is TGTGCCAGCCAAGAGGCCGGGACTGGCAATGAAAAACTGTTTTTT. Translating gives CASQEAGTGNEKLFF. This rearrangement joins TRBV6-5 to TRBJ1-4, with D possibly TRBD1 on 5 matching bases. In germline, CDR1 is MNHEY, CDR2 SVGAGI. The CDR3 is made up of 15 amino acids. Trimming removed 8 bases from V and 5 bases from J, with 18 bases in between.